The TCR beta chain under discussion was sequenced for a study of blood T cell repertoires in COVID-19. Study at large: Sources were T cells, B-cell-depleted T cells, or PBMCs; the material itself was cDNA or gDNA.

Germline assignment: CDR1 SNHLY and CDR2 FYNNEI. After removal of 5 bases from V and 0 bases from J, the junction contained 4 bases not matched to a gene. This CDR3 spans 15 amino acids. Method: immunoSEQ multiplex PCR; TCRdb's copy keeps in-frame clones and lacks some. The sample has roughly 100,000 clones, roughly 82% seen once. The origin of this receptor is a man in his fifties or sixties with acute or convalescent COVID-19. Sequencing input: peripheral blood. This chain links TRBV2 with TRBJ1-5, with 7 bases that match TRBD1. CDR3: CASSKTGDSNQPQHF. The DNA of the CDR3 is TGTGCCAGCAGTAAAACAGGGGATAGCAATCAGCCCCAGCATTTT.